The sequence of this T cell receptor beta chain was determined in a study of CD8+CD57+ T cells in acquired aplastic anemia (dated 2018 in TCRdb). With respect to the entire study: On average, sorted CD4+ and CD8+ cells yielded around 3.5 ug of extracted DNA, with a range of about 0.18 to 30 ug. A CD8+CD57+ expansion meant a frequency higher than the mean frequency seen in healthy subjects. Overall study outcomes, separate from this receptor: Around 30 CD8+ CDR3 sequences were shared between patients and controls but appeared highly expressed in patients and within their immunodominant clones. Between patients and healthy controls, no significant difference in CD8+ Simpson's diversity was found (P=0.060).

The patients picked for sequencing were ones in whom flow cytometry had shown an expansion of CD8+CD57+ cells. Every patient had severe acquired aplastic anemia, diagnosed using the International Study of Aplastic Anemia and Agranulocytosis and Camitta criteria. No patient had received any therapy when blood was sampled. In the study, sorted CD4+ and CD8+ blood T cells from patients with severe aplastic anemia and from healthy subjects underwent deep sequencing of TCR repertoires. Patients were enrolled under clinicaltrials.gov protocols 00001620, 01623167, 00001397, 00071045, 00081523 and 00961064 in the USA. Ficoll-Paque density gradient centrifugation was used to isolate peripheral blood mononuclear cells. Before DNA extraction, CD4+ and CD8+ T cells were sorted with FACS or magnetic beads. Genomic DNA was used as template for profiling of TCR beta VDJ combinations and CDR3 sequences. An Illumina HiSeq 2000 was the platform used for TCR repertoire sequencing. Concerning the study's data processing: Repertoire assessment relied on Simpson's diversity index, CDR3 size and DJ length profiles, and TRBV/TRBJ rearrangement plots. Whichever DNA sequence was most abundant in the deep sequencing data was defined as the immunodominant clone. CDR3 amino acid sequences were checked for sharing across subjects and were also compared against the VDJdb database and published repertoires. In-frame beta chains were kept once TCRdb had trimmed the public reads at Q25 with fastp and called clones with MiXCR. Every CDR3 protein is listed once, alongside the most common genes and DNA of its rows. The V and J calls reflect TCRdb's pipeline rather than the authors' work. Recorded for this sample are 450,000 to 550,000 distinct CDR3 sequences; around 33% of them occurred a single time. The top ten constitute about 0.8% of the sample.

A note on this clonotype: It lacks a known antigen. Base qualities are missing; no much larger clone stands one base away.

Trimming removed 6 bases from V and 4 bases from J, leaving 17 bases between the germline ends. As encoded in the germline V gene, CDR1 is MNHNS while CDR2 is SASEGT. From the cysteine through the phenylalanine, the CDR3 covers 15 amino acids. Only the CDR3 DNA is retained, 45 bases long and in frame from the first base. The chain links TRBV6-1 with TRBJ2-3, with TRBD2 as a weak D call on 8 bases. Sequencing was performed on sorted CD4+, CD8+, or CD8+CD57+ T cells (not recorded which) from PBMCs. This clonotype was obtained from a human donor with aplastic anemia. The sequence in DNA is TGTGCCAGCAGGCAGGGGGTCGGGGGGGCAGATACGCAGTATTTT. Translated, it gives CASRQGVGGADTQYF.